Detailed here is one T cell receptor (beta chain). The antigen is undetermined. Study-wide results and caveats: The TCR gene usage of tumor memory CD4+ T cells clustered together with blood and lymph node memory CD4+ cells and with lymph node naive CD4+ cells.

Germline-derived CDR1 and CDR2 are SGHRS and YFSETQ. Trimming cost V 0 bases and J 6 bases, with 11 bases left between them. The CDR3 runs to 14 residues. After constant-region reverse-primer amplification, full-length variable regions underwent semi-nested PCR with Nested Universal Primer A. TCRdb reanalysed the 5' RACE reads using MiXCR and keeps one entry per CDR3 protein. The table records about 46,000 distinct CDR3 sequences, about 28% of them present only once. Purified naive CD4+ T cells were depleted of CD25+ Tregs. The rearrangement joins TRBV5-1 to TRBJ2-3; D uncertain. Specimen: naive CD4+ T cells sorted from blood. Subset of the sample: naive CD4+ T cells, CD4+CD45RA+CD25-. The clonotype was recovered from a female donor with breast cancer. The CDR3 bases are TGCGCCAGCAGCTTGGGCCAAACCATGGATACGCAGTATTTT. This encodes CASSLGQTMDTQYF.